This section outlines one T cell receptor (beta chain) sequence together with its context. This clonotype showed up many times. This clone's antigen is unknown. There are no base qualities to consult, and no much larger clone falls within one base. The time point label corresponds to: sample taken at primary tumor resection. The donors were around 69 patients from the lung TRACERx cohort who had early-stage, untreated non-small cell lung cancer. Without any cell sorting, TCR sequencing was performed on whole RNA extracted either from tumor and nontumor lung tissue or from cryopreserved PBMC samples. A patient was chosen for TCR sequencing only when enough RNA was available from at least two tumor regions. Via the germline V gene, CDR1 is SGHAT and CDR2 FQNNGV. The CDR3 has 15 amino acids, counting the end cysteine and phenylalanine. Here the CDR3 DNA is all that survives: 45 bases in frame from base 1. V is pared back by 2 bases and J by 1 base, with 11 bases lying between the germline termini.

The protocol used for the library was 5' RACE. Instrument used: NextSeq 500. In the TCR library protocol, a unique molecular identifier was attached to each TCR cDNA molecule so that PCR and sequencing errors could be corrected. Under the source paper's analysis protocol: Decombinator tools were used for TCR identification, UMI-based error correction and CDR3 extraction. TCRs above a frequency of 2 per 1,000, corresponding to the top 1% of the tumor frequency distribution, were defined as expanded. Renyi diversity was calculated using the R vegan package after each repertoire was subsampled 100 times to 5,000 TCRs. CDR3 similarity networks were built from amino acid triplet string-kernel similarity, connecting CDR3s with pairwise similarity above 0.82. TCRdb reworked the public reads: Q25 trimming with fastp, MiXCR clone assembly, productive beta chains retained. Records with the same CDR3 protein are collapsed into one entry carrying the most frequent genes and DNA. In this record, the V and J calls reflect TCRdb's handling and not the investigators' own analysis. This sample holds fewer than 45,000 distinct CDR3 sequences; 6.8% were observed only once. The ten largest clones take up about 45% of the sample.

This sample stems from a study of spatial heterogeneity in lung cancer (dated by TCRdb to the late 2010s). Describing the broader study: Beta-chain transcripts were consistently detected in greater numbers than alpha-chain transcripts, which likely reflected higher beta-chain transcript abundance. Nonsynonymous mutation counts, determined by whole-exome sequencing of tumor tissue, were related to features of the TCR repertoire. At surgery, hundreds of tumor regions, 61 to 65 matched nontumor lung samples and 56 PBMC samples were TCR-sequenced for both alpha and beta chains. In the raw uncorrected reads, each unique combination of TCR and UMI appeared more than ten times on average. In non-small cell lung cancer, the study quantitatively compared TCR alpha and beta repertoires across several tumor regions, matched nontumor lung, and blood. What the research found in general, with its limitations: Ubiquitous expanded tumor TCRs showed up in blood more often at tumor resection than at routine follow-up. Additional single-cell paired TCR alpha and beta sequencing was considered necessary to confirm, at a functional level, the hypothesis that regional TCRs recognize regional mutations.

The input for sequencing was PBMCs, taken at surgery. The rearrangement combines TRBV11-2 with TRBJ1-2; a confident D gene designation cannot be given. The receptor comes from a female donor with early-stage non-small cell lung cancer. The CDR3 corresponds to CASSLRVALNYGYTF. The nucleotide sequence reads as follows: TGTGCCAGCAGCTTACGTGTCGCCCTTAACTATGGCTACACCTTC.